The subject of this entry is one T cell receptor (beta chain). Its antigen is as yet unknown. CDR1 LNHDA and CDR2 SQIVND come from the germline V gene (reference sequence). The length of the CDR3 is 13 residues. Trimming took 7 bases from V and 6 from J; bases not matched to a gene: 5. The method was immunoSEQ multiplex PCR; TCRdb's version includes in-frame clones alone and lacks a portion of them. Among around 96,000 clones listed, roughly nine tenths were seen once. These data are taken from a study of graft-versus-host responses after intestinal transplantation. Across the whole study: Anti-thymocyte globulin was used for induction in all recipients, who then took tacrolimus and steroids for approximately 3 years.

The TCR originated in a human donor who received an intestinal transplant. The input for sequencing was unstimulated CD4+ T cells sorted from spleen or lymph node cells, taken before intestinal transplant. The chain employs TRBV19 and TRBJ1-1; 10 bases map to TRBD1. The CDR3 DNA is TGTGCCAGTACCATGGACAGGGGGGCTGAAGCTTTCTTT. Its translation: CASTMDRGAEAFF.